This TCR beta chain was obtained from a study of cytomegalovirus exposure and HLA in healthy donors. TCRdb's copy holds only in-frame clones and misses some; the assay was immunoSEQ multiplex PCR. The data show fewer than 120,000 clones, approximately 89% seen once. As for this clone: Its specificity is unknown.

Study-level results: It was reported that the classifier diagnosed cytomegalovirus status with high specificity and sensitivity in both the original and validation cohorts. The tendency of first-cohort TCR clusters to co-occur in the 120 or so validation repertoires was identified by a subsequent analysis.

Separate from the approximately 700-subject first cohort was the roughly 120-subject validation cohort, to which the donors belonged. Deletions cut 6 bases from V and 3 bases from J, with 14 bases between. The CDR3 extends over 15 amino acids. Germline values: CDR1 WSHSY, CDR2 SAAADI. Material for sequencing was PBMCs. The chain employs TRBV10-2 and TRBJ2-2; D might be TRBD1 (6 bases). The sequence came from a woman between 18 and 29 years old in good health and CMV-seronegative. The CDR3 DNA follows: TGCGCCAGCAGGGCCGGGACAAGGGACACCGGGGAGCTGTTTTTT. This codes for CASRAGTRDTGELFF.